This T cell receptor beta chain appears in the sequencing data of a study of T cell changes during pregnancy in multiple sclerosis. Clones were read by immunoSEQ multiplex PCR, and TCRdb kept only the in-frame ones, dropping some. The data hold 57,000 or so clones, with approximately 85% observed a single time. Between the trimmed V and J ends, which lost 1 base and 4 bases, there was a span of 10 bases. Germline values: CDR1 GTSNPN, CDR2 SVGIG (reference sequence). This CDR3 has 13 amino acids. This TCR came from a female donor with multiple sclerosis, enrolled in a pregnancy study. This chain uses TRBV30 with TRBJ1-1; no definite D call. The sample was peripheral blood, taken in the first trimester of pregnancy. The CDR3 region is CAWSARIGTEAFF. In DNA, the CDR3 is TGTGCCTGGAGTGCGCGCATTGGCACTGAAGCTTTCTTT.